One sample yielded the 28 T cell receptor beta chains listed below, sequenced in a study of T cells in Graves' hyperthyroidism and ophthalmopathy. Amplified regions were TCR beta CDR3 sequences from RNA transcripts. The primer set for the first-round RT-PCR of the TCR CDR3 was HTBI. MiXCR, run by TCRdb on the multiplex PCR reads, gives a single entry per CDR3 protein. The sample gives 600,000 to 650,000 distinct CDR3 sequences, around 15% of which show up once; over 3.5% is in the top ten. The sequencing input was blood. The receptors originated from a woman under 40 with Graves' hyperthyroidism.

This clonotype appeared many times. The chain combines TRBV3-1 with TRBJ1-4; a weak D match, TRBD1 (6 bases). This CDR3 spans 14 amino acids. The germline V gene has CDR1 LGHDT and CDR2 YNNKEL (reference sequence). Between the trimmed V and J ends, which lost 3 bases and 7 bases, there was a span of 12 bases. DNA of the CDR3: TGTGCCAGCAGCCAGACAGGCATGGGTGAAAAACTGTTTTTT. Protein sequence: CASSQTGMGEKLFF.

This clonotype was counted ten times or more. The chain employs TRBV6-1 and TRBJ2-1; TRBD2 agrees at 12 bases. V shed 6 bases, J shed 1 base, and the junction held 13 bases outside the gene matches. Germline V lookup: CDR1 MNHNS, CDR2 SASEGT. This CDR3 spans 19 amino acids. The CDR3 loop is CASSPPGLAGQASYNEQFF. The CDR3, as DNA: TGTGCCAGCAGCCCCCCGGGACTAGCGGGTCAAGCTTCCTACAATGAGCAGTTCTTC.

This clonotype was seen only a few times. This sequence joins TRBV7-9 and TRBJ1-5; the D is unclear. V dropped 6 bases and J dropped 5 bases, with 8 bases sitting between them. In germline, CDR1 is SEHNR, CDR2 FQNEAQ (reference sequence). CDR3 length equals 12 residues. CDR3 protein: CASRGEDQPQHF. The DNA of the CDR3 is TGTGCCAGCAGGGGTGAGGATCAGCCCCAGCATTTT.

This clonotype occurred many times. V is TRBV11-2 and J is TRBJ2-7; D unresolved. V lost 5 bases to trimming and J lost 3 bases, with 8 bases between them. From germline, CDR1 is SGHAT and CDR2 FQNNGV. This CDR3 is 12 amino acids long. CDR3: CASSIQNYEQYF. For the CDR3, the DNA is TGTGCCAGCAGCATCCAGAACTACGAGCAGTACTTC.

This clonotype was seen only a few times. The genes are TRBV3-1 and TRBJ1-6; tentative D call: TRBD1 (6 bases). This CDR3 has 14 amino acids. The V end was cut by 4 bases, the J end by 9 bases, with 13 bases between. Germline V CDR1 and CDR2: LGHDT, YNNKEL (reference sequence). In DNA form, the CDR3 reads TGTGCCAGCAGCCTCGGGACACGGAGTTCACCCCTCCACTTT. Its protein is CASSLGTRSSPLHF.

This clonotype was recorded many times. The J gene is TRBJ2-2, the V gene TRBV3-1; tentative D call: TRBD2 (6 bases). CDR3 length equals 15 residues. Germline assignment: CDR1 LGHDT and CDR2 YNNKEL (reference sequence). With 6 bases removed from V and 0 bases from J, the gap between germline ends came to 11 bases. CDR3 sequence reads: CASSREHPNTGELFF. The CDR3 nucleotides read TGTGCCAGCAGTCGGGAGCACCCGAACACCGGGGAGCTGTTTTTT.

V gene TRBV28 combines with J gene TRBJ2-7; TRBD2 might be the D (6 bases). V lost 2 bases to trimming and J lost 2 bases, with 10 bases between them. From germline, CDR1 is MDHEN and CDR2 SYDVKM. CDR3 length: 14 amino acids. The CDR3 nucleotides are TGTGCCAGCAGTTTAGACGGGAGTCCCTACGAGCAGTACTTC. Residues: CASSLDGSPYEQYF.

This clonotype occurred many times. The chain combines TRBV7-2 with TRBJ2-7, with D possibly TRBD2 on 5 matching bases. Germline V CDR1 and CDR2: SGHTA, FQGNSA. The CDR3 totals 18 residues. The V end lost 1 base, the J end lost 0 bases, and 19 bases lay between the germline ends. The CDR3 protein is CASSLVSSRAGGSYEQYF. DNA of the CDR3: TGTGCCAGCAGCTTAGTATCATCGAGGGCGGGTGGCTCCTACGAGCAGTACTTC.

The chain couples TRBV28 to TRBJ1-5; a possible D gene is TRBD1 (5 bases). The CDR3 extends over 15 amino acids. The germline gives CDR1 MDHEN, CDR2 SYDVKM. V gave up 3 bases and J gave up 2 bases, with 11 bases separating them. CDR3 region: CASSFEGSRNQPQHF. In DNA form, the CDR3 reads TGTGCCAGCAGTTTTGAGGGGAGCCGCAATCAGCCCCAGCATTTT. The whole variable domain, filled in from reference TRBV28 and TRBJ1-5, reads DVKVTQSSRYLVKRTGEKVFLECVQDMDHENMFWYRQDPGLGLRLIYFSYDVKMKEKGDIPEGYSVSREKKERFSLILESASTNQTSMYLCASSFEGSRNQPQHFGDGTRLSIL.

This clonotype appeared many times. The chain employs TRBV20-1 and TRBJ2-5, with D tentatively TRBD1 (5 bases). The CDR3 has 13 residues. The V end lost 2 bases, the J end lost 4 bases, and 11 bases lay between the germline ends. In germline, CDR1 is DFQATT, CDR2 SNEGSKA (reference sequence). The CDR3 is CSARRGRAETQYF. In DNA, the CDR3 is TGCAGTGCTAGAAGGGGCCGGGCAGAGACCCAGTACTTC.

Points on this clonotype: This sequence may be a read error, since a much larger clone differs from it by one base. In DNA form, the CDR3 reads TGTGCCAGCAGCTTTCCTTCCCTAGCGGGAGTAGAGACCCAGTACTTC. This codes for CASSFPSLAGVETQYF. The chain has TRBV7-2 and TRBJ2-5, with TRBD2 matching 10 bases. The germline gives CDR1 SGHTA, CDR2 FQGNSA. The CDR3 runs to 16 residues. V shed 3 bases, J shed 4 bases, and the junction held 8 bases outside the gene matches.

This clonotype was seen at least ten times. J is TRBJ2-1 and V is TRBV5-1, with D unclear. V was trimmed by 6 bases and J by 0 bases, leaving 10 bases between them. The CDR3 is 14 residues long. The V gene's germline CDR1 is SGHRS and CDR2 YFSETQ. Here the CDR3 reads CASMRLSSYNEQFF. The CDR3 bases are TGCGCCAGCATGCGCTTATCCTCCTACAATGAGCAGTTCTTC.

This chain's CDR3 is CASSLYPGGKGNEKLFF. CDR3 DNA sequence: TGTGCCAGCAGTTTATACCCAGGGGGAAAGGGCAATGAAAAACTGTTTTTT. J is TRBJ1-4 and V is TRBV28, with 7 positions matching TRBD1. V lost 1 base to trimming and J lost 5 bases; unmatched junction nucleotides: 10. The CDR3 extends over 17 amino acids. Germline-derived CDR1 and CDR2 are MDHEN and SYDVKM.

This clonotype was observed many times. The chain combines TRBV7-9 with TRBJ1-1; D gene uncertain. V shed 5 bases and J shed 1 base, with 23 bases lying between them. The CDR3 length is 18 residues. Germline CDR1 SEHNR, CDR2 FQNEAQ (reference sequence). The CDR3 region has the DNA TGTGCCAGCAGCACGCCCGAAAGGGAGGGCTTTGAGAACACTGAAGCTTTCTTT. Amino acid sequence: CASSTPEREGFENTEAFF.

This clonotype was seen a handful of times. The CDR3 nucleotides are TGCGCCAGCAGCTTCTCCCTGGGTAGCGGGAGTGGTAATGAGCAGTTCTTC. Protein: CASSFSLGSGSGNEQFF. This chain connects TRBV5-1 to TRBJ2-1, with 9 nucleotides matching TRBD2. The CDR3 is made up of 17 amino acids. J was trimmed by 7 bases and V by 2 bases; bases with no gene match: 13. Per the germline V gene, CDR1 is SGHRS and CDR2 is YFSETQ. The entire variable domain, with the rest obtained from reference TRBV5-1 and TRBJ2-1, is as follows: KAGVTQTPRYLIKTRGQQVTLSCSPISGHRSVSWYQQTPGQGLQFLFEYFSETQRNKGNFPGRFSGRQFSNSRSEMNVSTLELGDSALYLCASSFSLGSGSGNEQFFGPGTRLTVL.

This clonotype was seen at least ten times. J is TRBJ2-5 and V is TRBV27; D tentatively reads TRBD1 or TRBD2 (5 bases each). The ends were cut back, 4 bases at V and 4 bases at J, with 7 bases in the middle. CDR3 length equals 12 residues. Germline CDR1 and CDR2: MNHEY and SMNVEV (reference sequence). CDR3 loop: CASSWDGETQYF. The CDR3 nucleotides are TGTGCCAGCAGTTGGGACGGAGAGACCCAGTACTTC.

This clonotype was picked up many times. CDR3 protein: CASSVQGGNQPQHF. The CDR3 DNA follows: TGTGCCAGCAGTGTTCAGGGGGGGAATCAGCCCCAGCATTTT. The chain joins TRBV2 to TRBJ1-5, with TRBD1 matching over 7 bases. The CDR3 runs to 14 residues. Germline CDR1 SNHLY, CDR2 FYNNEI. The V and J ends lost 4 bases and 4 bases, in that order; junction bases with no gene match: 4.

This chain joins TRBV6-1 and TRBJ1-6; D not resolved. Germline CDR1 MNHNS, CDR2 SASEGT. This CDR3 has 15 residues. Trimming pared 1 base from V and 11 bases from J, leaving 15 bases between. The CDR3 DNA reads TGTGCCAGCAGTGAAGGATACTACGCCATCACACCCCTCCACTTT. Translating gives CASSEGYYAITPLHF.

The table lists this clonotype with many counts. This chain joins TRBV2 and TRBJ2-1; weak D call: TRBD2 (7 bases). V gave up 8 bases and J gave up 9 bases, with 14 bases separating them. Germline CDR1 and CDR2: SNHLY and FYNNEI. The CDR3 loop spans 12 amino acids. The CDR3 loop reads CASERGGGEQFF. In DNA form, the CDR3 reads TGTGCCAGCGAACGCGGGGGCGGTGAGCAGTTCTTC.

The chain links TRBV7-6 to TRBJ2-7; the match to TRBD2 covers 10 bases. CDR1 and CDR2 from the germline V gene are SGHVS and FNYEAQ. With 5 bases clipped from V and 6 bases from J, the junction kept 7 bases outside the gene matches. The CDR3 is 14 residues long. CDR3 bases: TGTGCCAGCAGCCCGCTAGCGGGAGTCACCGAGCAGTACTTC. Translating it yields CASSPLAGVTEQYF.

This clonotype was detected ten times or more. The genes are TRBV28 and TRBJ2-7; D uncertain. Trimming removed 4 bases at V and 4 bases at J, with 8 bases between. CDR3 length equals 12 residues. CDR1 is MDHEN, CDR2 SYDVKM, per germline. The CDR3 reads CASSSPGYEQYF. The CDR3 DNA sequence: TGTGCCAGCAGTTCGCCCGGTTACGAGCAGTACTTC.

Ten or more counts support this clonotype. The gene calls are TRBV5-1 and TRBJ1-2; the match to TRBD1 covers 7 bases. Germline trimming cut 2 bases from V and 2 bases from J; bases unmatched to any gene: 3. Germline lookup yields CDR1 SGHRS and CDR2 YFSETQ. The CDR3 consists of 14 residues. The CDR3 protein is CASSLKTGNYGYTF. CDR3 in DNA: TGCGCCAGCAGCTTAAAGACAGGGAACTATGGCTACACCTTC.

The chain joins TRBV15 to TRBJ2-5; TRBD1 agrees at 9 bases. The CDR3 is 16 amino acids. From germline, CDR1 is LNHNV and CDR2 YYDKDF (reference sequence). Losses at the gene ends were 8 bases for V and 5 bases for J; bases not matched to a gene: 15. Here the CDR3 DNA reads TGTGCCACCGCCCCGGGACAGGGTTTTTTTGGGGAGACCCAGTACTTC. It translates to CATAPGQGFFGETQYF.

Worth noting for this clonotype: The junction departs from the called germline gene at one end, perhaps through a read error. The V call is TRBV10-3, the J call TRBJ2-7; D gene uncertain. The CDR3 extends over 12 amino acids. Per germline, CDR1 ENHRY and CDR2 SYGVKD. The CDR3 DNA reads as TGTGCCATCATTGAGAACACCTACGAGCAGTACTTC. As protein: CAIIENTYEQYF.

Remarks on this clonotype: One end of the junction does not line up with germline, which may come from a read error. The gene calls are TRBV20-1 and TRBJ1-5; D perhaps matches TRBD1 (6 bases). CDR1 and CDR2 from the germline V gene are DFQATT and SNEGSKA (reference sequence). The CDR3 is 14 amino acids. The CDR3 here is CSARQGYSSQPQHF. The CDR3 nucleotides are TGCAGTGCTAGGCAGGGGTATAGCAGTCAGCCCCAGCATTTT.

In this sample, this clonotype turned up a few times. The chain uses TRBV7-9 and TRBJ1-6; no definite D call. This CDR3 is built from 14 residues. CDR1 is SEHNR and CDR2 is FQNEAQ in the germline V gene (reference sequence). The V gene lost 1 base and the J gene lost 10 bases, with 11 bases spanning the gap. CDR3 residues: CASSLVGIGSPLHF. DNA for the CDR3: TGTGCCAGCAGCTTAGTAGGGATTGGATCACCCCTCCACTTT.

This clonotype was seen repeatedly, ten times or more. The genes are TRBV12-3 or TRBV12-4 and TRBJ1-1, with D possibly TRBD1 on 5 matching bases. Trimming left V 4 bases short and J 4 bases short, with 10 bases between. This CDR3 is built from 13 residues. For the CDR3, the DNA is TGTGCCAGCAGTTCTCAGGGTAGCACTGAAGCTTTCTTT. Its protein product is CASSSQGSTEAFF.

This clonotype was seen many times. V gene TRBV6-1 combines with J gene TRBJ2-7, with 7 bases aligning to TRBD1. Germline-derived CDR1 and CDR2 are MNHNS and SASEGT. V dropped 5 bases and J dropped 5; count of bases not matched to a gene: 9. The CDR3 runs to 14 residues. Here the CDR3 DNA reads TGTGCCAGCAGTAGACAGGGATTGGTCGACGAGCAGTACTTC. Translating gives CASSRQGLVDEQYF.